This TCR beta chain comes out of a study of blood T cells in healthy people across ages. Findings and limits, study-wide: A greater number of naive CD4+ cells and higher diversity distinguished long-lived donors from aged donors. Investigators treated diversity estimates from one million T cells as underestimates. Diversity of TCR beta correlated strongly with naive T cell percentage.

Using a J-beta primer mix together with a sample-barcoded 5' primer, a second PCR was run for about 6 to 12 cycles. A template-switch adaptor containing 12 random nucleotides labeled each cDNA molecule. TCRdb re-derived calls from the 5' RACE reads in MiXCR, one entry per CDR3 protein. The sample consists of hundreds of thousands of distinct CDR3 sequences, about three fifths of them appearing once. This clonotype was detected a few times. Its antigen is unknown. This CDR3 has 15 residues. Germline V gene sequence: CDR1 SEHNR, CDR2 FQNEAQ (reference sequence). Trimming removed 1 base from V and 0 bases from J, with 10 bases in between.

The sequenced sample consisted of blood. This receptor was taken from a man aged 25-45 years in good health. This sequence joins TRBV7-9 and TRBJ2-7, with D unclear. The CDR3 coding sequence is TGTGCCAGCAGCTTAGGGATCAGTGACTCCTACGAGCAGTACTTC. The encoded protein is CASSLGISDSYEQYF. The full variable domain, rest sourced from reference TRBV7-9 and TRBJ2-7, is DTGVSQNPRHKITKRGQNVTFRCDPISEHNRLYWYRQTLGQGPEFLTYFQNEAQLEKSRLLSDRFSAERPKGSFSTLEIQRTEQGDSAMYLCASSLGISDSYEQYFGPGTRLTVT.